This TCR beta chain was documented in a study of shared clonotypes between healthy human individuals. Clones were read by immunoSEQ multiplex PCR, and TCRdb kept only the in-frame ones, dropping some. The sample records around 2,000,000 clones, roughly 94% being singletons. Trimming pared 0 bases from V and 8 bases from J, leaving 8 bases between. This CDR3 has 12 amino acids. The germline gives CDR1 SGHRS, CDR2 YFSETQ. This clonotype was obtained from a man aged 18 to 30 in good health. The specimen sequenced was naive CD4+ T cells sorted from blood. Subset in this sample: CD45RA+ positively selected. The rearrangement joins TRBV5-1 to TRBJ1-1, with D unresolved. The DNA for the CDR3 is TGCGCCAGCAGCTTGGGGAGGGAGGAAGCTTTCTTT. Residues: CASSLGREEAFF.